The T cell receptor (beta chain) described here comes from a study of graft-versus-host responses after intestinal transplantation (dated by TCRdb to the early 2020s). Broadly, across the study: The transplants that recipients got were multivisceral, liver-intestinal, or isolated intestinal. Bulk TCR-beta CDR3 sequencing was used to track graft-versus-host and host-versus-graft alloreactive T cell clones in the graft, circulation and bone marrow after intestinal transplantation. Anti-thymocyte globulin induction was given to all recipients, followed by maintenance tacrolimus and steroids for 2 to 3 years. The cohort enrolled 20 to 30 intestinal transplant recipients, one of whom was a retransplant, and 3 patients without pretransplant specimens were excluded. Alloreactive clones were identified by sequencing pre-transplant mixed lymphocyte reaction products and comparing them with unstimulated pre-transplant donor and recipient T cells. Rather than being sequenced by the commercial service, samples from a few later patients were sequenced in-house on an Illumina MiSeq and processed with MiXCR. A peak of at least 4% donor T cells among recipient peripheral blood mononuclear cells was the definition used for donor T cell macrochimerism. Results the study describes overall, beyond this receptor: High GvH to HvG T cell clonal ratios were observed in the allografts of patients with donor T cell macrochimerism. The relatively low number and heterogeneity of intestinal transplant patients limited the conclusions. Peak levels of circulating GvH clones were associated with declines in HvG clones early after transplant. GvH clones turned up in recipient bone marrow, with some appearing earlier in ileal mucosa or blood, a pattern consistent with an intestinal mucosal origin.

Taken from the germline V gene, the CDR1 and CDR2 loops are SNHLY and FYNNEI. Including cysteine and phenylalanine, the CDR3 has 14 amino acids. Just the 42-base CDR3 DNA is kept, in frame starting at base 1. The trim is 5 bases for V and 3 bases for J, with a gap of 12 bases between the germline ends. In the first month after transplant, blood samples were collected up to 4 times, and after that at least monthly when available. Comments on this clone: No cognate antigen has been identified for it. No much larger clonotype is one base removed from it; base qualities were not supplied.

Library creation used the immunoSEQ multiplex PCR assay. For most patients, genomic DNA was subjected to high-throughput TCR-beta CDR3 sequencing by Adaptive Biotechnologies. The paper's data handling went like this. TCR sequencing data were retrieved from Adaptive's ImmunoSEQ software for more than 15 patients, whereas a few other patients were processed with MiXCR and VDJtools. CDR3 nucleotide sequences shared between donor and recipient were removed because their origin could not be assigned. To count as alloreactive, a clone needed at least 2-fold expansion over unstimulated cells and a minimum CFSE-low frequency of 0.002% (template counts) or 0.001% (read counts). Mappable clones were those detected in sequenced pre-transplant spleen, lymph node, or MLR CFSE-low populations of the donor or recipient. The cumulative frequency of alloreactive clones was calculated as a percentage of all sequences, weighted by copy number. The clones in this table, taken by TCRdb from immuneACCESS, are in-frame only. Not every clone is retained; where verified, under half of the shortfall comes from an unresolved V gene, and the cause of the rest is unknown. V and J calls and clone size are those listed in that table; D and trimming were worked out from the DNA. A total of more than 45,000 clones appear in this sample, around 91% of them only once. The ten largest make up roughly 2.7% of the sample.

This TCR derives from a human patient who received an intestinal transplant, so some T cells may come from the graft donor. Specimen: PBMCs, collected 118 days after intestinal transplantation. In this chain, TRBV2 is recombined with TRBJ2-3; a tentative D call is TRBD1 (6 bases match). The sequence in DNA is TGTGCCAGCAGTTTCACAGGGTTAACAGATACGCAGTATTTT. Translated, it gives CASSFTGLTDTQYF.